These 9 T cell receptor beta chains share one sample of origin, sequenced in a study of early T cells in non-severe SARS-CoV-2 infection. TCRdb redid the calling of the 5' RACE reads with MiXCR, one entry per CDR3 protein. The table shows tens of thousands of distinct CDR3 sequences, with 5.9% occurring only once. The sample comprised whole blood. These receptors all come from an adult who was a healthcare worker with PCR-confirmed SARS-CoV-2 infection or an uninfected control (not recorded which).

This clonotype was counted many times. The gene calls are TRBV20-1 and TRBJ2-6, with D perhaps being TRBD1 or TRBD2 (5 bases each). With 3 bases removed from V and 1 base from J, the gap between germline ends came to 16 bases. Looked up from germline, CDR1 is DFQATT and CDR2 is SNEGSKA (reference sequence). The CDR3 has 17 residues. CDR3 DNA: TGCAGTGCTAGTAGGCAGGGACGTCGGTCTGGGGCCAACGTCCTGACTTTC. Translation: CSASRQGRRSGANVLTF.

The sample holds many counts of this clonotype. Written as DNA, the CDR3 is TGCGCCAGCAACATAGGGACAGGCTACGAGCAGTACTTC. This translates into CASNIGTGYEQYF. The chain joins TRBV5-1 to TRBJ2-7; 8 bases line up with TRBD1. The CDR3 is made up of 13 amino acids. The V gene end was trimmed by 6 bases and the J gene end by 3 bases; junction bases not matched to a gene: 5. The germline CDR1 and CDR2 sequences are SGHRS and YFSETQ.

This clonotype was picked up many times. The V and J genes are TRBV6-5 and TRBJ1-1; D remains ambiguous. The CDR3 runs to 14 residues. V was pared by 0 bases and J by 5 bases, with 10 bases between. The germline gives CDR1 MNHEY, CDR2 SVGAGI. CDR3 DNA sequence: TGTGCCAGCAGTTACTCCGCGGGAGGAACTGAAGCTTTCTTT. This encodes CASSYSAGGTEAFF.

This clonotype was detected many times. The chain carries TRBV12-3 or TRBV12-4 and TRBJ2-7; tentatively, D is TRBD1 or TRBD2 (5 bases each). V dropped 3 bases and J dropped 1 base, with 10 bases sitting between them. The CDR3 runs to 14 residues. The CDR3 is CASSLGEKSYEQYF. The CDR3 nucleotides read TGTGCCAGCAGTTTGGGGGAAAAATCCTACGAGCAGTACTTC.

This clonotype was counted a few times. The chain is built from TRBV29-1 and TRBJ2-2; the match to TRBD2 covers 7 bases. Germline V lookup: CDR1 SQVTM, CDR2 ANQGSEA. J gave up 4 bases and V 1 base, and 9 bases lay outside the gene matches. This CDR3 has 16 residues. CDR3 region: CSVEAGGGIGTGELFF. The CDR3 coding sequence is TGCAGCGTTGAAGCTGGGGGAGGGATAGGCACCGGGGAGCTGTTTTTT.

This clonotype showed up many times. The chain has TRBV12-3 or TRBV12-4 and TRBJ1-5; 9 nucleotides line up with TRBD1. J lost 2 bases, V lost 6 bases, and 2 bases had no gene match. CDR3 length equals 14 residues. The CDR3 spells CASRRTGGNQPQHF. CDR3 DNA: TGTGCCAGCAGGAGGACAGGGGGCAATCAGCCCCAGCATTTT.

This clonotype has only a few counts. V usage is TRBV12-3 or TRBV12-4 and J usage is TRBJ1-5; D perhaps matches TRBD1 (6 bases). The germline V and J ends were trimmed by 2 bases and 2 bases, with 10 bases remaining between them. The CDR3 length is 15 residues. CDR3 region: CASSLNRVGNQPQHF. The DNA for the CDR3 is TGTGCCAGCAGTTTAAACAGGGTCGGCAATCAGCCCCAGCATTTT.

In its sample, this clonotype was seen many times. The chain employs TRBV7-2 and TRBJ2-7, with 14 nucleotides matching TRBD2. The CDR3 length is 14 residues. Germline CDR1 SGHTA, CDR2 FQGNSA. V lost 6 bases to trimming and J lost 9 bases; unmatched junction nucleotides: 7. CDR3 nucleotide sequence: TGTGCCAGCAGTGGGACTAGCGGGAGCAGGGGGCAGTACTTC. This gives the protein CASSGTSGSRGQYF.

In this sample, this clonotype turned up many times. The gene calls are TRBV5-1 and TRBJ2-7; a possible D gene is TRBD1 (6 bases). Germline-derived CDR1 and CDR2 are SGHRS and YFSETQ. The V gene lost 4 bases and the J gene lost 7 bases, with 18 bases spanning the gap. The CDR3 loop spans 14 amino acids. The CDR3 coding sequence is TGCGCCAGCAGCATCGGGACAAATGAGCGGGAGCAGTACTTC. Translated, it gives CASSIGTNEREQYF.